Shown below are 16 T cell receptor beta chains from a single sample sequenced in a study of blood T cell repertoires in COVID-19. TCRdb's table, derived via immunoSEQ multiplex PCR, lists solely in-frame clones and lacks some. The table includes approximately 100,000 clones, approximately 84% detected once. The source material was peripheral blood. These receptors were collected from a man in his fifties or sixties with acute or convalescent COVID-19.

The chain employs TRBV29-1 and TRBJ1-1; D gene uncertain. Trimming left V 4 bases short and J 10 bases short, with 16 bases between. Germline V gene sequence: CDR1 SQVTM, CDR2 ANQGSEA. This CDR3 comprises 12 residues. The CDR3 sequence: CSVVIYWQAAFF. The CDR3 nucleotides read TGCAGCGTTGTTATTTATTGGCAGGCAGCTTTCTTT.

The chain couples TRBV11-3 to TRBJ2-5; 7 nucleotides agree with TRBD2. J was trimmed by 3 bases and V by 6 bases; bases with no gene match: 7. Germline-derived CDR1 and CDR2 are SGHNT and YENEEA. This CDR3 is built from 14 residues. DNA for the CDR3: TGTGCCAGCAGTGCCCGGGGAGGGGAAGAGACCCAGTACTTC. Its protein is CASSARGGEETQYF. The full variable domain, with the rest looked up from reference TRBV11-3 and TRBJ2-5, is EAGVVQSPRYKIIEKKQPVAFWCNPISGHNTLYWYLQNLGQGPELLIRYENEEAVDDSQLPKDRFSAERLKGVDSTLKIQPAELGDSAVYLCASSARGGEETQYFGPGTRLLVL.

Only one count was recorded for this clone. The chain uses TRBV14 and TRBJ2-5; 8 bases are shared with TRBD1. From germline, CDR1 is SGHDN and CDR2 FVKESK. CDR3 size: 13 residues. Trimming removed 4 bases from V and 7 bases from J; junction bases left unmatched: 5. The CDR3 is CASSRGQGTTQYF. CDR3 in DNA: TGTGCCAGCAGCCGCGGACAGGGAACGACCCAGTACTTC.

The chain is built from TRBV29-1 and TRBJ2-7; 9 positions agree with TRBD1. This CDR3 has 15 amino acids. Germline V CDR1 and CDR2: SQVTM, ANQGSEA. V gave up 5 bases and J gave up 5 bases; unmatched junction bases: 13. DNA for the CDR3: TGCAGCGTTTCTATTCCGGGACAGGGTCGGGACGAGCAGTACTTC. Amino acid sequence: CSVSIPGQGRDEQYF.

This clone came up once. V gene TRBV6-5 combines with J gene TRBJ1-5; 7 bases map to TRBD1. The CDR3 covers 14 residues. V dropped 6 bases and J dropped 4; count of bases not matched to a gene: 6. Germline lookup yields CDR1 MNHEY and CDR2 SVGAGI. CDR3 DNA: TGTGCCAGCAGACAGGGGACGGTTAATCAGCCCCAGCATTTT. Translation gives CASRQGTVNQPQHF.

The CDR3 reads CASSPRTSGRGDTQYF. CDR3 coding DNA: TGTGCCAGCAGTCCGCGGACTAGCGGGCGAGGGGATACGCAGTATTTT. The chain has TRBV28 and TRBJ2-3; 11 bases are a match to TRBD2. CDR1 is MDHEN, CDR2 SYDVKM, per germline. V trimming: 5 bases; J trimming: 6 bases; junction bases outside the gene matches: 10. The CDR3 consists of 16 residues.

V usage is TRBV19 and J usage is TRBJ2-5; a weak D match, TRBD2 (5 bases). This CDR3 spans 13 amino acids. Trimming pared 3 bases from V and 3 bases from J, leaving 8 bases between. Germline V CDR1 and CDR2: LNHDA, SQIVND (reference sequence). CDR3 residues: CASSIGGKETQYF. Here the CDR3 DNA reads TGTGCCAGTAGTATCGGAGGTAAAGAGACCCAGTACTTC.

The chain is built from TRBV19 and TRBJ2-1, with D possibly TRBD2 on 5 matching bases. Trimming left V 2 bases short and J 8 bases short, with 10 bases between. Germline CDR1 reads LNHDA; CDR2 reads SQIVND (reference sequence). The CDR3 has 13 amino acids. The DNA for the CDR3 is TGTGCCAGTAGTATACGGGATTACGATGAGCAGTTCTTC. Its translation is CASSIRDYDEQFF.

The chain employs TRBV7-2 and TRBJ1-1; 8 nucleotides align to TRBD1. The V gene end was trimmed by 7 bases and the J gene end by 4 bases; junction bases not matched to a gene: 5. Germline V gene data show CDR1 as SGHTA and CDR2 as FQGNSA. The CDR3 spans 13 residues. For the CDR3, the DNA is TGTGCCAGCATCAGGGGGCGCTTCACTGAAGCTTTCTTT. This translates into CASIRGRFTEAFF.

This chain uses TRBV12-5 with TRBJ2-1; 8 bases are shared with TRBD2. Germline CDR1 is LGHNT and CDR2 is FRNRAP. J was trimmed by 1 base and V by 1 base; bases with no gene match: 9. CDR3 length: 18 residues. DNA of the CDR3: TGTGCTAGTGGTTTGGCCGCGGGGCCTAGCGGGTCCTACAATGAGCAGTTCTTC. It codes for CASGLAAGPSGSYNEQFF.

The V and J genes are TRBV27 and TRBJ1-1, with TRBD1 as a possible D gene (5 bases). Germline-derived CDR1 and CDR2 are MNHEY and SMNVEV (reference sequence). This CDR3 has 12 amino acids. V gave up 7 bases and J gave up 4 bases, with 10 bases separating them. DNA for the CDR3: TGTGCCAGCAAGGGGCCGGGCACTGAAGCTTTCTTT. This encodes CASKGPGTEAFF.

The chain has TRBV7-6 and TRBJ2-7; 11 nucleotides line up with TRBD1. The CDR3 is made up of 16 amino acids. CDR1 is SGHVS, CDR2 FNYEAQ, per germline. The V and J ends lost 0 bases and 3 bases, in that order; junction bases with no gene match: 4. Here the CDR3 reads CASSLAGTGGFYEQYF. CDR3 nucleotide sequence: TGTGCCAGCAGCTTAGCCGGGACAGGGGGATTCTACGAGCAGTACTTC.

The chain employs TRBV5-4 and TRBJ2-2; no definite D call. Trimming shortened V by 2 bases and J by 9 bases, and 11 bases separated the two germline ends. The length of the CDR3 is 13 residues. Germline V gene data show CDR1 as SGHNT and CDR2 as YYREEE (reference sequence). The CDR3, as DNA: TGTGCCAGCAGCTTTCCTTCTCAGAGGGAGCTGTTTTTT. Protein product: CASSFPSQRELFF.

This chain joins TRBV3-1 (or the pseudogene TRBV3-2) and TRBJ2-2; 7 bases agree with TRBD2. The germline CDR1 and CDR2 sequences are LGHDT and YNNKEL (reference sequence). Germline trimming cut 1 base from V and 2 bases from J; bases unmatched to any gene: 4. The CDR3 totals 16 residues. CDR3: CASSQGGGINTGELFF. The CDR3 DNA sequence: TGTGCCAGCAGCCAAGGGGGAGGGATCAACACCGGGGAGCTGTTTTTT.

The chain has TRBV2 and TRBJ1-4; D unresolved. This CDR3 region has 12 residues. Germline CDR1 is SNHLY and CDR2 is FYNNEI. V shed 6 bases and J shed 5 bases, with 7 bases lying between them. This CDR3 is CASREINEKLFF. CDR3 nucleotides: TGTGCCAGCAGGGAGATAAATGAAAAACTGTTTTTT.

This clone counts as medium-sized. CDR3 sequence reads: CSVEGQGPQVYNEQFF. The CDR3 bases are TGCAGCGTTGAAGGACAGGGTCCGCAAGTTTACAATGAGCAGTTCTTC. The chain is built from TRBV29-1 and TRBJ2-1; 7 bases match TRBD1. The germline gives CDR1 SQVTM, CDR2 ANQGSEA. This CDR3 is built from 16 residues. After removal of 1 base from V and 4 bases from J, the junction contained 10 bases not matched to a gene.